These T cell receptor beta chains were read from a single sample in a study of T cell responses to AZD1222 COVID-19 vaccine. Here immunoSEQ multiplex PCR was the method, and the copy in TCRdb shows in-frame clones only, minus some. The data hold roughly 110,000 clones, with about 90% observed a single time. The sample was peripheral blood, taken on day 0 of AZD1222 vaccination. The receptor set was obtained from an adult in good health. CDR3s include the opening cysteine and the closing phenylalanine or tryptophan. The order of the fields is clone size, J gene, V gene, D gene, CDR3 protein, CDR3 DNA. The D gene is left open where the match is weak. The listing skips clone size in some rows; elsewhere it reads once, few, many or a size class.

abundance: -
j_gene: TRBJ2-2
v_gene: TRBV9
d_gene: TRBD1
CDR3aa: CASSGRTGVGELFF
CDR3nt: TGTGCCAGCAGCGGGCGAACAGGGGTGGGGGAGCTGTTTTTT

abundance: once
j_gene: TRBJ1-3
v_gene: TRBV6-6
d_gene: TRBD1
CDR3aa: CASSRTLRDRYSGNTIYF
CDR3nt: TGTGCCAGCAGTCGCACGCTTAGGGACAGGTACTCTGGAAACACCATATATTTT

abundance: -
j_gene: TRBJ2-7
v_gene: TRBV7-8
d_gene: -
CDR3aa: CASSSGSSYEQYF
CDR3nt: TGTGCCAGCAGCTCGGGAAGCTCCTACGAGCAGTACTTC

abundance: -
j_gene: TRBJ2-7
v_gene: TRBV9
d_gene: -
CDR3aa: CASSVGPMGDYEQYF
CDR3nt: TGTGCCAGCAGCGTAGGTCCAATGGGCGACTACGAGCAGTACTTC

abundance: -
j_gene: TRBJ2-1
v_gene: TRBV11-3
d_gene: -
CDR3aa: CASSMIGDGNNEQFF
CDR3nt: TGTGCCAGCAGTATGATAGGGGACGGAAACAATGAGCAGTTCTTC

abundance: -
j_gene: TRBJ2-1
v_gene: TRBV4-3
d_gene: TRBD2
CDR3aa: CASSQDASGDYNEQFF
CDR3nt: TGCGCCAGCAGCCAAGACGCTAGCGGGGATTACAATGAGCAGTTCTTC

abundance: -
j_gene: TRBJ1-5
v_gene: TRBV4-2
d_gene: -
CDR3aa: CASSQEWQGNQPQHF
CDR3nt: TGTGCCAGCAGCCAAGAGTGGCAGGGCAATCAGCCCCAGCATTTT

abundance: -
j_gene: TRBJ1-5
v_gene: TRBV7-2
d_gene: TRBD1
CDR3aa: CASSLDRGQQPQHF
CDR3nt: TGTGCCAGCAGCTTAGACAGGGGGCAACAGCCCCAGCATTTT

abundance: few
j_gene: TRBJ2-7
v_gene: TRBV12-2
d_gene: -
CDR3aa: CASRLGVAGGTYEQYF
CDR3nt: -

abundance: -
j_gene: TRBJ2-2
v_gene: TRBV7-7
d_gene: TRBD2
CDR3aa: CASSPVAGTGELFF
CDR3nt: TGTGCCAGCAGCCCCGTAGCGGGCACCGGGGAGCTGTTTTTT

abundance: -
j_gene: TRBJ1-1
v_gene: TRBV7-9
d_gene: TRBD1
CDR3aa: CASSLGQMNTEAFF
CDR3nt: TGTGCCAGCAGTTTGGGACAGATGAACACTGAAGCTTTCTTT

abundance: once
j_gene: TRBJ1-5
v_gene: TRBV7-6
d_gene: TRBD1
CDR3aa: CASSLRSRDSSNQPQHF
CDR3nt: TGTGCCAGCAGCCTACGAAGCAGGGACAGCTCTAATCAGCCCCAGCATTTT

abundance: -
j_gene: TRBJ1-6
v_gene: TRBV4-3
d_gene: -
CDR3aa: CASSPSEATGRNSPLHF
CDR3nt: TGCGCCAGCAGCCCCTCTGAGGCGACAGGTAGAAATTCACCCCTCCACTTT

abundance: -
j_gene: TRBJ2-1
v_gene: TRBV5-4
d_gene: TRBD2
CDR3aa: CASSAGLAGGQYEQFF
CDR3nt: TGTGCCAGCAGCGCGGGACTAGCGGGGGGGCAATATGAGCAGTTCTTC

abundance: -
j_gene: TRBJ1-1
v_gene: TRBV29-1
d_gene: -
CDR3aa: CSVAPNTEAFF
CDR3nt: TGCAGCGTTGCACCAAACACTGAAGCTTTCTTT

abundance: -
j_gene: TRBJ1-1
v_gene: TRBV30
d_gene: TRBD1
CDR3aa: CAWRSGTASVGAFF
CDR3nt: TGTGCCTGGAGGTCCGGGACAGCATCGGTAGGAGCTTTCTTT

abundance: -
j_gene: TRBJ1-1
v_gene: TRBV5-1
d_gene: TRBD1
CDR3aa: CASSLDRGTTEAFF
CDR3nt: TGCGCCAGCAGCTTGGACAGGGGAACGACTGAAGCTTTCTTT